The 4 T cell receptor beta chains below come from one sample, sequenced in a study of yellow fever vaccine responses in identical twins. TCRdb ran MiXCR on the RT-PCR reads and lists one entry per CDR3 protein. In the table there are 950 or so distinct CDR3 sequences, more than 65% of which are singletons. This sample comprised T cells from blood (PBMCs), unsorted or a sorted subset (not recorded which), obtained before or after yellow fever vaccination (not recorded which). The receptors were sampled from a female donor who received the yellow fever vaccine.

This sequence joins TRBV12-3 or TRBV12-4 and TRBJ1-1; 9 bases agree with TRBD1. This CDR3 has 14 residues. Germline trimming cut 6 bases from V and 4 bases from J; bases unmatched to any gene: 6. This chain's CDR3 is CASRKQGASTEAFF. The CDR3 DNA follows: TGTGCCAGCAGGAAACAGGGGGCGAGCACTGAAGCTTTCTTT.

V gene TRBV7-1 combines with J gene TRBJ1-6; D not certain. TRBV7-1 is identified as an open reading frame with a role that is uncertain. There are 13 residues in the CDR3. With 5 bases removed from V and 7 bases from J, the gap between germline ends came to 9 bases. The CDR3 nucleotides are TGTGCCAGCAGCCTGGACGGAAATTCACCCCTCCACTTT. Amino acids: CASSLDGNSPLHF.

This chain uses TRBV20-1 with TRBJ1-5; a weak D match, TRBD1 (5 bases). From germline, CDR1 is DFQATT and CDR2 SNEGSKA (reference sequence). CDR3 length equals 15 residues. V was pared by 0 bases and J by 1 base, with 10 bases between. This CDR3 reads CSARDRGASNQPQHF. The CDR3 DNA follows: TGCAGTGCTAGAGATAGGGGAGCCAGCAATCAGCCCCAGCATTTT.

A note on this clonotype: At one boundary the junction diverges from the germline segment, which might be a read error. V is TRBV29-1 and J is TRBJ2-7; D assignment may be TRBD1 or TRBD2 (5 bases each). This CDR3 contains 13 residues. Looked up from germline, CDR1 is SQVTM and CDR2 is ANQGSEA. This CDR3 reads CSVSSGTSSEQYF. The CDR3 nucleotides are TGCAGCGTTTCATCAGGGACCTCCTCCGAGCAGTACTTC.